This record concerns one T cell receptor (beta chain) sequence. Its cognate antigen is unknown. Conventional CD4+ T cells were sorted from blood as CD25-low CD127-high cells. The data originate from a study of regulatory and conventional T cells in RAG deficiency. This CDR3 region has 15 residues. The germline gives CDR1 SGHRS, CDR2 YFSETQ. V was shortened by 0 bases and J by 2 bases, with 11 bases between the two germline ends. The protocol was immunoSEQ multiplex PCR, while the TCRdb copy is restricted to in-frame clones and leaves out a portion. The top ten clones hold 3% to 3.5% of a sample with roughly 35,000 clones, 76% of them seen once. Whole-study results and caveats: Shannon entropy fell and Simpson indices rose in RAG-deficient patients. Compared with controls, unique Treg TCR beta sequences dropped about 110-fold in Omenn syndrome and CID/AS. In Omenn syndrome, Treg and Tconv repertoires overlapped >85%.

These data were also reused for a study on regulatory T cells. That paper states: Primers: 52 TRBV forward and 13 TRBJ reverse. Patient repertoires had restricted TRB V-J pairs and skewed V and J usage, most in Tregs.

The sample taken for sequencing was CD4+ effector T cells sorted from blood. The sequence was collected from a human donor in good health. V gene TRBV5-1 combines with J gene TRBJ2-5, with TRBD2 as a possible D gene (7 bases). The CDR3 loop reads CASSLVGGEQETQYF. CDR3 DNA: TGCGCCAGCAGCTTGGTAGGGGGGGAACAAGAGACCCAGTACTTC.